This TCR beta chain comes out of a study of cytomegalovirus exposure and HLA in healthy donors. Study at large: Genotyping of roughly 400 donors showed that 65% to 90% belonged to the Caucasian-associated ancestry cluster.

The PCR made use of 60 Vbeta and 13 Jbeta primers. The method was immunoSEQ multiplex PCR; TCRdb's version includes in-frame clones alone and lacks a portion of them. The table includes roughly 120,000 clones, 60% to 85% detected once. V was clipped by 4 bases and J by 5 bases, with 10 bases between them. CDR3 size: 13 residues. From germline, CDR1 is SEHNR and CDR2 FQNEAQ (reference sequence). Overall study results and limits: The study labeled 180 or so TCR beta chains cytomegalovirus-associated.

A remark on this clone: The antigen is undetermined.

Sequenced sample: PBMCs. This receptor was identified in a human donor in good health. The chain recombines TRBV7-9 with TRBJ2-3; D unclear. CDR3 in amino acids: CASSSIYGDTQYF. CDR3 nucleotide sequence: TGTGCCAGCAGCTCGATCTATGGAGATACGCAGTATTTT.